The 27 T cell receptor beta chains presented below share a single source sample, sequenced in a study of blood T cell repertoires in COVID-19. Sequencing used immunoSEQ multiplex PCR; TCRdb keeps in-frame clones, though not all of them. The table shows around 300,000 clones, with more than 75% occurring only once. The sequenced sample was PBMCs or T cells enriched from blood (not recorded which). Every receptor here comes from a woman between 55 and 75 years old in a cohort exposed to, infected with or recovered from COVID-19 (not recorded which).

The J gene is TRBJ2-7, the V gene TRBV7-2, with 10 bases matching TRBD1. Germline-derived CDR1 and CDR2 are SGHTA and FQGNSA. J was trimmed by 3 bases and V by 5 bases; bases with no gene match: 7. The CDR3 sequence is 15 residues long. CDR3 protein: CASSGRDRGNYEQYF. The CDR3, as DNA: TGTGCCAGCAGCGGACGGGACAGGGGAAACTACGAGCAGTACTTC. Complete variable domain (other parts from reference TRBV7-2 and TRBJ2-7): GAGVSQSPSNKVTEKGKDVELRCDPISGHTALYWYRQSLGQGLEFLIYFQGNSAPDKSGLPSDRFSAERTGGSVSTLTIQRTQQEDSAVYLCASSGRDRGNYEQYFGPGTRLTVT.

This chain links TRBV11-2 with TRBJ2-7, with D possibly TRBD1 on 5 matching bases. Trimming stripped 5 bases from V and 6 bases from J, with 11 bases between. This CDR3 comprises 12 residues. CDR1 and CDR2 (germline): SGHAT, FQNNGV. The CDR3 here is CASSRQGSEQYF. In DNA, the CDR3 is TGTGCCAGCAGCCGCCAGGGATCCGAGCAGTACTTC.

This clone was seen just once. The chain uses TRBV19 and TRBJ1-4; 7 bases fit TRBD1. CDR1 is LNHDA, CDR2 SQIVND, per germline (reference sequence). V was clipped by 5 bases and J by 3 bases; unmatched bases: 6. CDR3 length: 15 residues. The CDR3 DNA is TGTGCCAGTAGTGTCGGACAGGCACCTAATGAAAAACTGTTTTTT. As protein: CASSVGQAPNEKLFF.

This rearrangement joins TRBV9 to TRBJ2-3, with D maybe TRBD1 (5 bases). Trimming stripped 2 bases from V and 3 bases from J, with 7 bases between. There are 13 residues in the CDR3. Germline loops: CDR1 SGDLS, CDR2 YYNGEE. CDR3 coding DNA: TGTGCCAGCAGCGTCCCAGGGACAGATACGCAGTATTTT. This gives the protein CASSVPGTDTQYF.

The chain combines TRBV5-5 with TRBJ2-7; 9 nucleotides match TRBD1. CDR3 length: 14 residues. The V gene's germline CDR1 is SGHKS and CDR2 YYEKEE (reference sequence). J was trimmed by 2 bases and V by 6 bases; bases with no gene match: 6. DNA for the CDR3: TGTGCCAGCACCCCGACAGGGGGGACCTACGAGCAGTACTTC. Translated, it gives CASTPTGGTYEQYF.

The chain carries TRBV19 and TRBJ2-5; TRBD1 aligns across 10 bases. CDR3 length equals 14 residues. CDR1 and CDR2 from the germline V gene are LNHDA and SQIVND (reference sequence). With 6 bases clipped from V and 4 bases from J, the junction kept 5 bases outside the gene matches. The CDR3 loop reads CASSERQGAETQYF. In DNA form, the CDR3 reads TGTGCCAGTAGCGAGCGACAGGGGGCAGAGACCCAGTACTTC.

Here the CDR3 reads CASSPRQGADGITGELFF. The CDR3, as DNA: TGTGCCAGCAGCCCGAGACAGGGTGCCGATGGGATCACCGGGGAGCTGTTTTTT. V usage is TRBV3-1 (or the pseudogene TRBV3-2) and J usage is TRBJ2-2, with TRBD1 matching over 7 bases. Trimming at V came to 4 bases and at J to 4 bases, leaving 15 bases not matched to a gene. There are 18 residues in the CDR3. Germline-derived CDR1 and CDR2 are LGHDT and YNNKEL (reference sequence).

The chain carries TRBV5-1 and TRBJ2-5; 11 bases align to TRBD2. This CDR3 spans 16 amino acids. The germline CDR1 and CDR2 sequences are SGHRS and YFSETQ. With 3 bases clipped from V and 1 base from J, the junction kept 5 bases outside the gene matches. The CDR3 DNA follows: TGCGCCAGCAGCTCCTCCGGGACTAGCGGCCAAGAGACCCAGTACTTC. It codes for CASSSSGTSGQETQYF.

The rearrangement links TRBV18 to TRBJ2-1, with a weak D call TRBD2 (6 bases). V was cut by 0 bases and J by 5 bases, with 11 bases left in between. CDR1 is KGHSH and CDR2 is LQKENI in the germline V gene. The CDR3 totals 15 residues. The DNA of the CDR3 is TGTGCCAGCTCACCACCCGGGACTTCCAACAATGAGCAGTTCTTC. Translation gives CASSPPGTSNNEQFF.

This sequence joins TRBV20-1 and TRBJ1-1; TRBD1 might be the D (5 bases). The germline gives CDR1 DFQATT, CDR2 SNEGSKA (reference sequence). Deletions cut 5 bases from V and 1 base from J, with 11 bases between. This CDR3 comprises 13 residues. The CDR3, as DNA: TGCAGTGCTCGTGACGGGGGGAACACTGAAGCTTTCTTT. Its translation is CSARDGGNTEAFF.

V gene TRBV2 combines with J gene TRBJ2-2, with TRBD1 matching 9 bases. This CDR3 has 15 residues. Germline trimming cut 3 bases from V and 1 base from J; bases unmatched to any gene: 0. Germline values: CDR1 SNHLY, CDR2 FYNNEI. The CDR3 nucleotides are TGTGCCAGCAGTGAGGACAGGGGGAACACCGGGGAGCTGTTTTTT. This gives the protein CASSEDRGNTGELFF.

V usage is TRBV5-1 and J usage is TRBJ1-2; unclear D gene. CDR3 size: 13 residues. The germline CDR1 and CDR2 sequences are SGHRS and YFSETQ. V was clipped by 1 base and J by 2 bases, with 6 bases between them. The CDR3 loop is CASSLYSNYGYTF. CDR3 coding DNA: TGCGCCAGCAGCTTGTATTCCAACTATGGCTACACCTTC.

This clone was picked up a small number of times. This sequence joins TRBV19 and TRBJ1-4, with D perhaps matching TRBD1 (6 bases). This CDR3 has 14 residues. Looked up from germline, CDR1 is LNHDA and CDR2 is SQIVND (reference sequence). Trimming removed 3 bases at V and 8 bases at J, with 13 bases between. The CDR3 is CASSMSGAYEKLFF. The CDR3 region has the DNA TGTGCCAGTAGTATGTCAGGGGCTTACGAAAAACTGTTTTTT. Together with reference TRBV19 and TRBJ1-4, the CDR3 gives the full variable domain: DGGITQSPKYLFRKEGQNVTLSCEQNLNHDAMYWYRQDPGQGLRLIYYSQIVNDFQKGDIAEGYSVSREKKESFPLTVTSAQKNPTAFYLCASSMSGAYEKLFFGSGTQLSVL.

CDR3: CASSLDPVSRLETQYF. DNA of the CDR3: TGCGCCAGCAGCTTGGATCCGGTCTCGCGGCTTGAGACCCAGTACTTC. The chain has TRBV5-1 and TRBJ2-5; D gene ambiguous. Trimming removed 0 bases from V and 5 bases from J, with 17 bases in between. This CDR3 is 16 amino acids long. Per germline, CDR1 SGHRS and CDR2 YFSETQ.

This chain joins TRBV15 and TRBJ2-1; D might be TRBD2 (6 bases). Trimming cost V 0 bases and J 5 bases, with 11 bases left between them. Germline lookup yields CDR1 LNHNV and CDR2 YYDKDF (reference sequence). The CDR3 length is 15 residues. CDR3: CATSRDPAGHNEQFF. CDR3 in DNA: TGTGCCACCAGCAGAGATCCGGCGGGGCACAATGAGCAGTTCTTC. Combining the CDR3 with reference TRBV15 and TRBJ2-1 gives the whole variable domain DAMVIQNPRYQVTQFGKPVTLSCSQTLNHNVMYWYQQKSSQAPKLLFHYYDKDFNNEADTPDNFQSRRPNTSFCFLDIRSPGLGDTAMYLCATSRDPAGHNEQFFGPGTRLTVL.

CDR3 coding DNA: TGTGCCAGCAGCGTAGGGTCAGAGAACACTGAAGCTTTCTTT. It is translated as CASSVGSENTEAFF. V gene TRBV9 combines with J gene TRBJ1-1; D gene ambiguous. Trimming cost V 0 bases and J 1 base, with 7 bases left between them. Germline V gives CDR1 SGDLS, CDR2 YYNGEE. The CDR3 covers 14 residues.

The genes are TRBV19 and TRBJ2-4; 10 bases fit TRBD1. The length of the CDR3 is 16 residues. The V and J ends lost 6 bases and 1 base, in that order; junction bases with no gene match: 6. Per germline, CDR1 LNHDA and CDR2 SQIVND (reference sequence). The CDR3 sequence is CASSSPGQGAKNIQYF. The CDR3 nucleotides are TGTGCCAGTAGCTCTCCGGGACAGGGGGCCAAAAACATTCAGTACTTC.

The table lists this clone with a count of one. The rearrangement uses TRBV11-3 and TRBJ2-1; D is ambiguous. This CDR3 is 14 amino acids long. Germline V gene sequence: CDR1 SGHNT, CDR2 YENEEA. The V and J ends lost 0 bases and 1 base respectively, with 4 bases between them. The CDR3 DNA follows: TGTGCCAGCAGCTTAGACGGGTCCTACAATGAGCAGTTCTTC. It translates to CASSLDGSYNEQFF.

The V and J genes are TRBV24-1 and TRBJ1-5, with a weak D call TRBD1 (6 bases). This CDR3 contains 16 residues. Germline V gene lookup returns CDR1 KGHDR and CDR2 SFDVKD. The V and J ends lost 3 bases and 4 bases respectively, with 15 bases between them. As DNA, the CDR3 is TGTGCCACCAGTGATAGGAGGACAGCCTTAAATCAGCCCCAGCATTTT. Translated, it gives CATSDRRTALNQPQHF.

This clone was detected a few times. The chain combines TRBV15 with TRBJ2-5, with 10 positions matching TRBD2. V lost 3 bases and J lost 3; bases outside the gene matches: 4. The CDR3 consists of 15 residues. The V gene's germline CDR1 is LNHNV and CDR2 YYDKDF (reference sequence). The CDR3, as DNA: TGTGCCACCAGCAGGCGGAGCGGGAGGGAAGAGACCCAGTACTTC. Translating gives CATSRRSGREETQYF.

The chain employs TRBV11-2 and TRBJ2-5, with TRBD2 identical over 9 bases. CDR3 length: 15 residues. V was pared by 1 base and J by 6 bases, with 6 bases of the junction left unmatched. CDR1 SGHAT and CDR2 FQNNGV come from the germline V gene. CDR3 in DNA: TGTGCCAGCAGCTTAGGCTTAGCGGGAGAAAAGACCCAGTACTTC. Translation gives CASSLGLAGEKTQYF.

This sequence joins TRBV6-2 or TRBV6-3 and TRBJ2-5; the D gene is possibly TRBD2 (6 bases). Per the germline V gene, CDR1 is MNHEY and CDR2 is SVGEGT. Trimming took off 2 bases at V and 5 bases at J, with 6 bases between the two ends. The CDR3 runs 12 residues. The CDR3, as DNA: TGTGCCAGCAGTTACGGGGGGGAGACCCAGTACTTC. It yields the protein CASSYGGETQYF.

This chain links TRBV28 with TRBJ2-7, with 11 bases that match TRBD1. CDR3 length: 13 residues. The V gene's germline CDR1 is MDHEN and CDR2 SYDVKM. Losses at the gene ends were 10 bases for V and 4 bases for J; bases not matched to a gene: 6. The DNA for the CDR3 is TGTGCCACCTATGGACAGGGGGCTTACGAGCAGTACTTC. Protein product: CATYGQGAYEQYF.

Points on this clone: Different DNA sequences within this sample yield the same CDR3. V usage is TRBV7-3 and J usage is TRBJ1-1; D possibly corresponds to TRBD1 (5 bases). Germline lookup yields CDR1 SGHTA and CDR2 FQGTGA. V lost 5 bases and J 1 base, leaving 8 bases between the germline ends. The CDR3 covers 13 residues. The CDR3 sequence is CASSLQENTEAFF. The CDR3 DNA follows: TGTGCCAGCAGCCTACAGGAGAACACTGAAGCTTTCTTT.

With regard to this clone: The junction differs from germline at one of its ends, possibly a read error. The chain uses TRBV29-1 and TRBJ1-2; TRBD1 aligns across 8 bases. Germline assignment: CDR1 SQVTM and CDR2 ANQGSEA. This CDR3 is built from 12 residues. For the CDR3, the DNA is TGCAGCGTTGAAGAGCCGGGACAGGCTTCCTTCTTC. It encodes CSVEEPGQASFF.

The rearrangement uses TRBV11-2 and TRBJ2-6; D is perhaps TRBD1 (6 bases). V was clipped by 4 bases and J by 4 bases, with 17 bases between them. This CDR3 has 17 amino acids. Germline V lookup: CDR1 SGHAT, CDR2 FQNNGV. The CDR3 sequence is CASSSLLTGPGANVLTF. For the CDR3, the DNA is TGTGCCAGCAGCTCTTTACTCACAGGGCCCGGGGCCAACGTCCTGACTTTC.

This sequence joins TRBV11-2 and TRBJ2-6; 8 bases line up with TRBD1. V dropped 1 base and J dropped 1; count of bases not matched to a gene: 9. CDR1 is SGHAT, CDR2 FQNNGV, per germline. The CDR3 has 19 amino acids. The CDR3, as DNA: TGTGCCAGCAGCTTAGTACCAGGGGGCCACCAATCTGGGGCCAACGTCCTGACTTTC. Translating gives CASSLVPGGHQSGANVLTF.